This is a list of T cell receptor beta chains from one sample in a study of blood T cell repertoires in COVID-19. Generated by immunoSEQ multiplex PCR, the TCRdb table keeps only in-frame clones and is missing some. The sample carries 120,000 or so clones, over 75% recorded once. Sequenced material: peripheral blood. The receptor source for this set is a woman aged 80 or older with acute or convalescent COVID-19. CDR3s leave out the opening cysteine and the closing phenylalanine or tryptophan.

J gene,CDR3 length,V gene,CDR3 protein
TRBJ2-3,15,TRBV7-8,ASSPSDGGGIPRTQY
TRBJ1-3,9,TRBV9,ASSQGNTIY
TRBJ1-1,13,TRBV9,ASSTSPGRHTEAF
TRBJ2-7,13,TRBV4-3,ASSQGGGISYEQY
TRBJ2-4,12,TRBV29-1,SASRGLAKNIQY
TRBJ2-5,11,TRBV7-2,ASSLFLAETQY
TRBJ2-5,12,TRBV2,ASSFTRQGETQY
TRBJ1-1,13,TRBV9,ASSVDPGLNTEAF
TRBJ1-1,10,TRBV4-3,ASSQGPAEAF
TRBJ2-7,12,TRBV3-1/TRBV3-2,ASSAQGVTYEQY
TRBJ1-1,11,TRBV11-2,ASSGPGGTEAF
TRBJ1-1,11,TRBV5-4,ASSFGGWTEAF
TRBJ2-1,12,TRBV20-1,SASRDYYYNEQF
TRBJ2-5,14,TRBV11-2,ASSSGRGTGQETQY
TRBJ1-4,8,TRBV20-1,SAHNEKLF
TRBJ1-1,11,TRBV9,ASSTGGRTEAF
TRBJ1-1,12,TRBV5-1,ASSLEGPNTEAF
TRBJ1-5,13,TRBV21-1,ASSTKGTENQPQH
TRBJ2-7,14,TRBV5-8,ASSLITGTLIYEQY
TRBJ1-1,11,TRBV19,ASSQSWNTEAF
TRBJ1-6,14,TRBV5-5,ASSLFVPSYNSPLH
TRBJ1-6,10,TRBV19,AAGQYNSPLH
TRBJ1-1,13,TRBV9,ASSVAPDSAVEAF
TRBJ2-7,9,TRBV11-1,ASSQQGEQY
TRBJ2-1,9,TRBV12-3/TRBV12-4,ASNRAPEQF
TRBJ2-3,13,TRBV14,ASSRGTGRADTQY
TRBJ1-2,11,TRBV12-5,ASGSRSSYGYT
TRBJ1-1,10,TRBV5-1,ASSAGGSEAF
TRBJ2-7,14,TRBV9,ASSVVSGGPVYEQY
TRBJ1-3,11,TRBV7-2,ASSPQGVGTIY
TRBJ1-1,9,TRBV20-1,SADRGTEAF
TRBJ1-5,14,TRBV6-5,ASSSGGGGPNQPQH
TRBJ1-1,11,TRBV7-8,ASSLVDSFAAF
TRBJ1-4,11,TRBV10-3,AITPHRNEKLF
TRBJ2-7,12,TRBV27,ASRPQGLAYEQY
TRBJ2-2,10,TRBV11-3,ASSSRGGELF
TRBJ1-4,14,TRBV13,ASSTRTVLGSEKLF
TRBJ1-1,13,TRBV18,ASSASGTPNTEAF
TRBJ2-5,11,TRBV9,ASSPGPEETQY
TRBJ1-2,11,TRBV19,ASRRTGDDGYT
TRBJ1-6,13,TRBV7-9,ASSLTGTGYSPLH
TRBJ1-1,13,TRBV28,ASRGTGEVNTEAF
TRBJ1-5,11,TRBV18,ASSGPDNQPQH
TRBJ1-2,13,TRBV7-9,ASSLIPGRTYGYT
TRBJ1-2,12,TRBV6-2/TRBV6-3,ASSYPDRGQGYT
TRBJ1-2,12,TRBV6-5,ASTSVRSGYGYT
TRBJ2-1,14,TRBV10-3,AISNRTSGGAYGQF
TRBJ1-5,12,TRBV15,ATSSGQHGQPQH
TRBJ2-7,12,TRBV3-1/TRBV3-2,ASSQAWGGVEQY
TRBJ2-5,15,TRBV18,ASSPIRLDRAAETQY
TRBJ2-2,12,TRBV5-1,ASSLGQNTGELF
TRBJ1-5,17,TRBV27,ASRHLSAGAAFLNQPQH